This T cell receptor beta chain was obtained from a study of vaccination and CD4 T cells after COVID-19. To note about this clonotype: Its antigen is not known.

Specified treatment: roughly ten-day PBMC culture with coronavirus spike peptide pools or control peptides (ViraFEST assay). Every well contained approximately 2.1 million PBMCs, which were grown with approximately 10 IU/ml IL-2 and roughly 9.1 ug/ml peptide pools. Scientists ran DNA taken from cultured CD4+ T cells through the Oncomine TCR Beta short-read assay for sequencing. Genomic DNA extraction was carried out from cultured CD4+ T cells. TCRdb reprocessed the PCR reads with MiXCR, giving one entry per CDR3 protein. In the table there are more than 14,000 distinct CDR3 sequences, around 50% of which are singletons. The CDR3 spans 15 residues. Trimming removed 1 base at V and 2 bases at J, with 11 bases between. The V gene's germline CDR1 is LGHNA and CDR2 YSLEER.

Specimen: CD4+ T cells from blood, cultured in vitro. The chain has TRBV4-3 and TRBJ1-2; D unclear. This clonotype was sampled from a human donor who had recovered from COVID-19. CDR3 coding DNA: TGCGCCAGCAGCCAAGTCTGGGATACGAACTATGGCTACACCTTC. Translated, it gives CASSQVWDTNYGYTF.